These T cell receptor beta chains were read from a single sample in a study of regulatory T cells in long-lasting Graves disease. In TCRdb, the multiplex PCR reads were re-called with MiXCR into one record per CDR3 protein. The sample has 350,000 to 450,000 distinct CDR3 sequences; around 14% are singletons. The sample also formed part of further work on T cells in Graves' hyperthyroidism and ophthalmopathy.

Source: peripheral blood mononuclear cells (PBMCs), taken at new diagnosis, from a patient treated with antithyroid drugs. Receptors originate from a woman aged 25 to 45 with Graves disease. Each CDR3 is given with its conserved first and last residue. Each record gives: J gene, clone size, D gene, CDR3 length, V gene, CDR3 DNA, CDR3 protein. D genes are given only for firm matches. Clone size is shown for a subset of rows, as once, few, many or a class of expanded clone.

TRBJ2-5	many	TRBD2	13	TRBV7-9	TGTGCCAGCAGCCGGGGGACTACAATGACCCAGTACTTC	CASSRGTTMTQYF
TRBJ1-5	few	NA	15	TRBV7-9	TGTGCCAGCAGCTCTGGGGCCAGCGGAAATCAGCCCCAGCATTTT	CASSSGASGNQPQHF
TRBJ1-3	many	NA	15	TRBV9	TGTGCCAGCAGCTGGTCAGTTGGCTCTGGAAACACCATATATTTT	CASSWSVGSGNTIYF
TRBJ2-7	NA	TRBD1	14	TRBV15	TGTGCCACCAGCAGAGATCTGGGGACAGAAGAGCAGTACTTC	CATSRDLGTEEQYF
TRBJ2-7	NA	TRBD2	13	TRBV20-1	TGCAGTGCTAAGCCGGGACTAGCTTACGAGCAGTACTTC	CSAKPGLAYEQYF
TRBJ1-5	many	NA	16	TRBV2	TGTGCCAGCAGTGAAGTCGAGGGGGTAGGGAATCAGCCCCAGCATTTT	CASSEVEGVGNQPQHF
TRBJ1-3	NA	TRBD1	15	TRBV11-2	TGTGCCAGCAGCCCCCGGACAGGGGGGGGAAACACCATATATTTT	CASSPRTGGGNTIYF
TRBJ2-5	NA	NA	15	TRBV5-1	TGCGCCAGCAGCCCCGTGGGGGGGCGCGGAGAGACCCAGTACTTC	CASSPVGGRGETQYF
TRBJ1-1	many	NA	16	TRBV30	TGTGCCTGGAGTCCCCCCGGGGTTTCGGGGAACACTGAAGCTTTCTTT	CAWSPPGVSGNTEAFF
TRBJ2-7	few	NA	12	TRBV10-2	TGCGCCAGCAGTGATCCTGGACTACCACCCTCCTTC	CASSDPGLPPSF
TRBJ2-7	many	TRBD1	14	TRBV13	TGTGCCAGCAGCGACAGGGATTCGACGGACGAGCAGTACTTC	CASSDRDSTDEQYF
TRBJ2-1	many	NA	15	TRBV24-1	TGTGCCACCAGCCCCGGGGGGACAGCTTACAATGAGCAGTTCTTC	CATSPGGTAYNEQFF
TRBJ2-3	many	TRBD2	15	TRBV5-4	TGTGCCAGCAGCCCGCCGGGAGGGTTGGGAGATACGCAGTATTTT	CASSPPGGLGDTQYF
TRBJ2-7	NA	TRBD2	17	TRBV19	TGTGCCAGTAGTATAGAGGCAGCGGGAGGGCTTCGGAACGAGCAGTACTTC	CASSIEAAGGLRNEQYF
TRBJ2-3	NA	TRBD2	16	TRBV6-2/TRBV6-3	TGTGCCAGCAGCCCGACTAGCGGAAGCCTCACAGATACGCAGTATTTT	CASSPTSGSLTDTQYF
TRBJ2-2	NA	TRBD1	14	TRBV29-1	TGCAGCGTTGAGGGACAGGGGATGGCCGGGGAGCTGTTTTTT	CSVEGQGMAGELFF
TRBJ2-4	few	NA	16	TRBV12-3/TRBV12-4	TGTGCCAGCAGTTTTTTTCTGGCGGGAGCCAAAAACATTCAGTACTTC	CASSFFLAGAKNIQYF
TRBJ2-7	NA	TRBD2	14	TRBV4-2	TGTGCCAGCAGCCAAGAGCTAGCGGGAGACCGGCAGTACTTC	CASSQELAGDRQYF
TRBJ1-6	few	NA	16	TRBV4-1	TGCGCCAGCAGCCCCCCCAGGCTCAGCAATAATTCACCCCTCCACTTT	CASSPPRLSNNSPLHF
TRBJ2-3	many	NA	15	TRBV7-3	TGTGCCAGCAGCCCCGTGGGCACCCACACAGATACGCAGTATTTT	CASSPVGTHTDTQYF
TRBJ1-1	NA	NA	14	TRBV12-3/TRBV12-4	TGTGCCAGCAGTTTAGACCAATTGAACACTGAAGCTTTCTTT	CASSLDQLNTEAFF
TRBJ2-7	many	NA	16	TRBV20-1	TGCAGTGCTGAACCCTACCTGCCAGGGTTAGAGTACGAGCAGTACTTC	CSAEPYLPGLEYEQYF
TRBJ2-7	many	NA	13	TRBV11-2	TGTGCCAGCAGCTTAGCGGGCTCCTACGAGCAGTACTTC	CASSLAGSYEQYF
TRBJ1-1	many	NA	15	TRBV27	TGTGCCAGCAGTTTCGAACAGGGAGTTGGCACTGAAGCTTTCTTT	CASSFEQGVGTEAFF
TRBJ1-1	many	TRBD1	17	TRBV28	TGTGCCAGCAGTTTTACCCCGGGACAGGCCTTGAACACTGAAGCTTTCTTT	CASSFTPGQALNTEAFF
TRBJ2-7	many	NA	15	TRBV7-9	TGTGCCAGCAGCTCAAGCTCGATAACACCCTACGAGCAGTACTTC	CASSSSSITPYEQYF
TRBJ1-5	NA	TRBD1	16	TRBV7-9	TGTGCCAGCAGTTATGGACAGGGAATTATTTATGGGCCCCAGCATTTT	CASSYGQGIIYGPQHF
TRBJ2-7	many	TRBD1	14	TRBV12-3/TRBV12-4	TGTGCCAGCAGTTTCGGTGGACAGGCCTACGAGCAGTACTTC	CASSFGGQAYEQYF
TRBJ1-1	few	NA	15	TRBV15	TGTGCCACCAGCAGAGATTGGGGCTCAAGGACTGAAGCTTTCTTT	CATSRDWGSRTEAFF
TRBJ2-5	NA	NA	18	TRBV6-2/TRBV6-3	TGTGCCAGCAGCCGCCGTGCCGTTTATGAGGGAGTGCAAGAGACCCAGTACTTC	CASSRRAVYEGVQETQYF
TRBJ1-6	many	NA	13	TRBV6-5	TGTGCCAGCAGTTACTCGTTTAATTCACCCCTCCACTTT	CASSYSFNSPLHF
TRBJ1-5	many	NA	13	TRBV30	TGTGCCTGGAGTGTACAAGGGAACCAGGCCCAGCATTTT	CAWSVQGNQAQHF
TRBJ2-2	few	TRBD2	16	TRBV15	TGTGCCACCAGCCCGCGGACTAGCGTGAACACCGGGGAGCTGTTTTTT	CATSPRTSVNTGELFF
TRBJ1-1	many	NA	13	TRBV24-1	TGTGCCACCAGTGATGGAGGGGCCGCTGAAGCTTTCTTT	CATSDGGAAEAFF
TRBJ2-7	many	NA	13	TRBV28	TGTGCCAGCAGTTTAGGACCTTGGCCGGAGCAGTACTTC	CASSLGPWPEQYF
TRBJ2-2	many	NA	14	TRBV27	TGTGCCAGCAGTTATACCACGAGGGGCGGGGAGCTGTTTTTT	CASSYTTRGGELFF
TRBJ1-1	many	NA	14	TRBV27	TGTGCCAGCGTAGGGCTCGGTGAGAACACTGAAGCTTTCTTT	CASVGLGENTEAFF
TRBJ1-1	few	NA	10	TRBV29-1	TGCAGCGACTCATGGTCTGAAGCTTTCTTT	CSDSWSEAFF
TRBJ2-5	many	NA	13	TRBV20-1	TGCAGCGCGGCAGGCGGCCGGGGGGAGACCCAGTACTTC	CSAAGGRGETQYF
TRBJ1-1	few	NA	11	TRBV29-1	TGCAGCGTTGACCCGGGGACTGAAGCTTTCTTT	CSVDPGTEAFF
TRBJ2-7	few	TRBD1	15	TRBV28	TGTGCCAGCAGTTTACCAGGGGGCGCCCCCTACGAGCAGTACTTC	CASSLPGGAPYEQYF
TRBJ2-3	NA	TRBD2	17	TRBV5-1	TGCGCCAGCAGGCGGGGGTGGACCGACCTTAGCACAGATACGCAGTATTTT	CASRRGWTDLSTDTQYF
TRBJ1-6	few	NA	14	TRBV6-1	TGTGCCAGCGGGGGGGCAGAGTATAATTCACCCCTCCACTTT	CASGGAEYNSPLHF
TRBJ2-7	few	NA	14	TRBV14	TGTGCCAGCAGCCCATATACCTCCTTGTACGAGCAGTACTTC	CASSPYTSLYEQYF
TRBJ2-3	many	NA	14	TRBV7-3	TGTGCCAGCAGCTTATCAAGTGGCCAAGATACGCAGTATTTT	CASSLSSGQDTQYF
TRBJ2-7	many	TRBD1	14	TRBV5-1	TGCGCCAGCAGCCAGCGGGACAGGGCCTACGAGCAGTACTTC	CASSQRDRAYEQYF
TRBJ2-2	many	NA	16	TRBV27	TGTGCCAGCAGTTTACCGGGACGCGCGAACACCGGGGAGCTGTTTTTT	CASSLPGRANTGELFF
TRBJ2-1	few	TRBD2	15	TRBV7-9	TGTGCCAGCAGCTTATTTAGCGGGAGGTACAATGAGCAGTTCTTC	CASSLFSGRYNEQFF
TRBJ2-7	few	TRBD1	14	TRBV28	TGTGCCAGCAGTTTAGACAGGGCTGGATACGAGCAGTACTTC	CASSLDRAGYEQYF
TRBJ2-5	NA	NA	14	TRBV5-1	TGCGCCAGCAGCCAAGGGACACCCAAAGAGACCCAGTACTTC	CASSQGTPKETQYF
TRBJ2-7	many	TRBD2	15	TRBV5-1	TGCGCCAGCAGATTACTAGCGGGAGGGCTGGACGAGCAGTACTTC	CASRLLAGGLDEQYF
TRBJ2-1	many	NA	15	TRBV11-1	TGTGCCAGCAGCCCGGACCCCAGAAACTACAATGAGCAGTTCTTC	CASSPDPRNYNEQFF
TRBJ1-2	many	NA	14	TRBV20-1	TGCAGTGCTAGAGAACAGGCTGCCAACTATGGCTACACCTTC	CSAREQAANYGYTF
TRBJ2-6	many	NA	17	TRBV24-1	TGTGCCACCAGTGATTTGCAGTCAGGGTCTGGGGCCAACGTCCTGACTTTC	CATSDLQSGSGANVLTF
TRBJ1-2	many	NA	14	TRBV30	TGTGCCTGGAGTGTACAGGATCCTAACTATGGCTACACCTTC	CAWSVQDPNYGYTF
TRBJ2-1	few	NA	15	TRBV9	TGTGCCAGCAGCTCGGGGCCCCCTCTCCAAAATGAGCAGTTCTTC	CASSSGPPLQNEQFF
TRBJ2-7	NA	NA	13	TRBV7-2	TGTGCCAGCAGCTTAGTTGGGTACAATGAGCAGTACTTC	CASSLVGYNEQYF
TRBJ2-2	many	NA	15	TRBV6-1	TGTGCCAGCAGTCTGGGACGGGGTTACACCGGGGAGCTGTTTTTT	CASSLGRGYTGELFF
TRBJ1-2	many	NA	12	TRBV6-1	TGTGCCAGCAGTGAAGTCTGGGGCGGCTACACCTTC	CASSEVWGGYTF